This T cell receptor (beta chain) was recorded in a study of blood T cell repertoires in COVID-19. Study context: Acute-phase and convalescent COVID-19 samples originated in the United States, Italy and Spain. Sample material is recorded as cDNA or gDNA derived from T cells, B-cell-depleted T cells, or PBMCs.

The CDR3 runs 16 residues. The ends lost 8 bases at V and 2 bases at J; junction bases unmatched: 9. From germline, CDR1 is SGHVS and CDR2 FQNEAQ. In the original analysis: It was from reference gene primer amplification that nucleated cell counts were estimated. Assay used: immunoSEQ multiplex PCR; TCRdb lists only in-frame clones, some missing. V, J and clone size are those of that table, while D and trimming were read from the DNA. The sample holds around 150,000 clones, 80% to 90% seen once. This receptor was obtained from a man in his forties with acute or convalescent COVID-19. V is TRBV7-8 and J is TRBJ2-3; TRBD2 matches 11 bases. The sample consisted of peripheral blood. The CDR3 loop is CASGIAGGKNTDTQYF. The CDR3 bases are TGTGCCAGCGGTATAGCGGGGGGGAAGAACACAGATACGCAGTATTTT.